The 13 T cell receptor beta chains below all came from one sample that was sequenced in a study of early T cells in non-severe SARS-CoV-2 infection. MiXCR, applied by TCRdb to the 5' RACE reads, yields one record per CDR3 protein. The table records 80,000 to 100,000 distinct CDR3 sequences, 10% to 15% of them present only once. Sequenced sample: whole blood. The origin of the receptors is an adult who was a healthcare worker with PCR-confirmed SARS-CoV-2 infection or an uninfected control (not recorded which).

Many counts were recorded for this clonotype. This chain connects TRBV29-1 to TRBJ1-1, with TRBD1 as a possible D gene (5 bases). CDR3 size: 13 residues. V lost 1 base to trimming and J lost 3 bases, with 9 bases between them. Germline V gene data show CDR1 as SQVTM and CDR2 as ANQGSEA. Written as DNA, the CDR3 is TGCAGCGTTGAAGGGGGCTTGGACACTGAAGCTTTCTTT. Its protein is CSVEGGLDTEAFF.

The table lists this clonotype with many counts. The DNA for the CDR3 is TGTGCCAGCAGCTTAGCTGGGGAATACAATGAGCAGTTCTTC. It specifies CASSLAGEYNEQFF. The chain couples TRBV7-2 to TRBJ2-1; D unclear. This CDR3 contains 14 residues. The germline V gene encodes CDR1 SGHTA and CDR2 FQGNSA. Trimming took off 0 bases at V and 4 bases at J, with 7 bases between the two ends.

The DNA for the CDR3 is TGTGCCTGGAGCCGGGACAGCTCTAATGAAAAACTGTTTTTT. The encoded protein is CAWSRDSSNEKLFF. V gene TRBV30 combines with J gene TRBJ1-4; 7 bases fit TRBD1. Germline values: CDR1 GTSNPN, CDR2 SVGIG (reference sequence). J gave up 3 bases and V 3 bases, and 4 bases lay outside the gene matches. The CDR3 consists of 14 residues.

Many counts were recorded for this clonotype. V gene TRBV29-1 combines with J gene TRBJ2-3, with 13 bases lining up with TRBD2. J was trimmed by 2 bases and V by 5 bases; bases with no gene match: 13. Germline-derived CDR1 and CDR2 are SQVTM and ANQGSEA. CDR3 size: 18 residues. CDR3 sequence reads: CSVRGLAGKGGYTDTQYF. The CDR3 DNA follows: TGCAGCGTTAGGGGACTAGCGGGAAAAGGAGGCTACACAGATACGCAGTATTTT.

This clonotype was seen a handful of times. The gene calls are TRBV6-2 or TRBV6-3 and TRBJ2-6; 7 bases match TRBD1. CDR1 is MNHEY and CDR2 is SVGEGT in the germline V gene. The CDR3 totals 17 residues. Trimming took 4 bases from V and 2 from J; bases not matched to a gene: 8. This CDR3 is CASSLGQGVAGANVLTF. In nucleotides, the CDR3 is TGTGCCAGCAGTTTGGGCCAGGGGGTCGCTGGGGCCAACGTCCTGACTTTC.

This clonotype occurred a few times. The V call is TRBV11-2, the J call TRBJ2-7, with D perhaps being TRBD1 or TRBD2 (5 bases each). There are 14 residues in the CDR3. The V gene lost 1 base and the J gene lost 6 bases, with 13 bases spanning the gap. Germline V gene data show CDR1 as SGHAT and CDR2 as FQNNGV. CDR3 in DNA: TGTGCCAGCAGCTTAGTCGTCGGGACGGTCGAGCAGTACTTC. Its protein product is CASSLVVGTVEQYF.

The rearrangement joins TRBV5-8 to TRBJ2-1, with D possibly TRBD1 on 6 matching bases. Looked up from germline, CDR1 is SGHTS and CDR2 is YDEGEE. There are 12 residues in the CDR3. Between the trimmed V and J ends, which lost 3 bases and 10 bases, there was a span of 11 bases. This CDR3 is CASSSRGFEQFF. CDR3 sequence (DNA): TGTGCCAGCAGCTCCAGGGGTTTCGAGCAGTTCTTC.

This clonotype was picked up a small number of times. Here the CDR3 DNA reads TGCAGTGCTCTGACAGTGAAAGGATACGAGCAGTACTTC. It specifies CSALTVKGYEQYF. This chain connects TRBV20-1 to TRBJ2-7; a possible D gene is TRBD1 (5 bases). This CDR3 contains 13 residues. Germline CDR1 reads DFQATT; CDR2 reads SNEGSKA (reference sequence). Trimming took off 5 bases at V and 4 bases at J, with 15 bases between the two ends.

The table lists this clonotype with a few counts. The chain's CDR3 is CASSLVEGPLETQYF. The DNA of the CDR3 is TGTGCCAGCAGCTTGGTGGAGGGCCCTCTTGAGACCCAGTACTTC. The V gene is TRBV5-4, the J gene TRBJ2-5; possibly TRBD2 for D (6 bases). Trimming removed 0 bases from V and 5 bases from J, with 14 bases in between. This CDR3 contains 15 residues. CDR1 and CDR2 (germline): SGHNT, YYREEE (reference sequence).

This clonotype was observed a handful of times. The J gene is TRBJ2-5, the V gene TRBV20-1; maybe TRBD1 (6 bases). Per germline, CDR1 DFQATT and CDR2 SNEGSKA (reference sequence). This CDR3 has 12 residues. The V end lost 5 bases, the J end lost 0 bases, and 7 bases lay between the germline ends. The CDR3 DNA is TGCAGTGCTGGACAGAACCAAGAGACCCAGTACTTC. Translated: CSAGQNQETQYF.

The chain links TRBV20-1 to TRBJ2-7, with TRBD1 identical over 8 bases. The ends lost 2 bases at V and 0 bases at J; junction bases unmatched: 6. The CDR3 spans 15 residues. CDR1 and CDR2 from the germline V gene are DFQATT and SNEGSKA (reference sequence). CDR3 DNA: TGCAGTGCTAGACTAGGACAGGGCCTCTCCTACGAGCAGTACTTC. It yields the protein CSARLGQGLSYEQYF.

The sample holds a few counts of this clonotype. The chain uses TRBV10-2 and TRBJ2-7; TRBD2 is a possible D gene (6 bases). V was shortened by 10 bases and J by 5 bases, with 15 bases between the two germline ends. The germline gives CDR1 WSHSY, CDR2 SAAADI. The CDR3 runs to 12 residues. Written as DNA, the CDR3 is TGCGCCACCTCACTAGCTTCCGACGAGCAGTACTTC. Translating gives CATSLASDEQYF.

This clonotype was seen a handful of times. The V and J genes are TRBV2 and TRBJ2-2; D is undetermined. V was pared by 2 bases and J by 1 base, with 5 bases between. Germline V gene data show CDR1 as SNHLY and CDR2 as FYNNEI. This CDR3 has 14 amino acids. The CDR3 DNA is TGTGCCAGCAGTGAAAGAGTGAACACCGGGGAGCTGTTTTTT. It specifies CASSERVNTGELFF.